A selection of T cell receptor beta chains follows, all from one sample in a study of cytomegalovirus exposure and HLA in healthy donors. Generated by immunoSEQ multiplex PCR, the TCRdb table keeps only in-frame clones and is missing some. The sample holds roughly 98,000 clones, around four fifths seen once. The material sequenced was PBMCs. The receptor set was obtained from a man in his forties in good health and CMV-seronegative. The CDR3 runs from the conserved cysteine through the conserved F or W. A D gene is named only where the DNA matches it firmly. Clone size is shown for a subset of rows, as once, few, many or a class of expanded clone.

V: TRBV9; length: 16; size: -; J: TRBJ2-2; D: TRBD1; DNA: TGTGCCAGCAGCCACATGGACAGGGGTCGCGCCGGGGAGCTGTTTTTT; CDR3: CASSHMDRGRAGELFF
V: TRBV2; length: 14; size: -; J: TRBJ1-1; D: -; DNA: TGTGCCACAAACTTAGGACAGAGGAACACTGAAGCTTTCTTT; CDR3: CATNLGQRNTEAFF
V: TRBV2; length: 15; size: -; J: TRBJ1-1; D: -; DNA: TGTGCCAGCAGTAACTCACGGGGTATGAACACTGAAGCTTTCTTT; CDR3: CASSNSRGMNTEAFF
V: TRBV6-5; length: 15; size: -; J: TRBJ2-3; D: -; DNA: TGTGCCAGCGGACGGGACTTTTCTTACACAGATACGCAGTATTTT; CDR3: CASGRDFSYTDTQYF
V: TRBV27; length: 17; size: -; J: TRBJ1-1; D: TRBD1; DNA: TGTGCCAGCAGTCGACAGGGGGCAGCTGGGCGAGCGATGGAAGCTTTCTTT; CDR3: CASSRQGAAGRAMEAFF
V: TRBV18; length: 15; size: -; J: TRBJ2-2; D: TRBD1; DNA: TGTGCCAGCTCACCCGAGACAGGGGCCACCGGGGAGCTGTTTTTT; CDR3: CASSPETGATGELFF
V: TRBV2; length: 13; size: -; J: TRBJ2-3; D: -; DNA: TGTGCCAGCAGACCATCCGAGTCCGATACGCAGTATTTT; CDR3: CASRPSESDTQYF
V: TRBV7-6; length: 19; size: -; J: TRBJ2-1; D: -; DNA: TGTGCCAGCAGCTTAATGTTCTTGGACAGCCAGAGCTCCTACAATGAGCAGTTCTTC; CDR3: CASSLMFLDSQSSYNEQFF
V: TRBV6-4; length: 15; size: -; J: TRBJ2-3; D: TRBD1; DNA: TGTGCCAGCAGTCAAGGACAGGAACGAGGAGATACGCAGTATTTT; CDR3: CASSQGQERGDTQYF
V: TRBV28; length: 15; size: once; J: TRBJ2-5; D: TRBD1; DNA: TGTGCCAGCAGTTTTTCCACAGGGGGCTTCGAGACCCAGTACTTC; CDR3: CASSFSTGGFETQYF
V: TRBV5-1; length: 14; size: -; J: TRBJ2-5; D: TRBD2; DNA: TGCGCCAGCAGCTCCCAGACTAGCAGCGAGACCCAGTACTTC; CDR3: CASSSQTSSETQYF
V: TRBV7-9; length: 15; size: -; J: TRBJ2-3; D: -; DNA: TGTTCCAGCAGCTTCTCAGGTCGACCACCAGATACGCAGTATTTT; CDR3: CSSSFSGRPPDTQYF
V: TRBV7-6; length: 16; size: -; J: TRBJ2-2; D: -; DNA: TGTGCCAGCAGCTGGGCAGGGCCCGCGAACACCGGGGAGCTGTTTTTT; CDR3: CASSWAGPANTGELFF
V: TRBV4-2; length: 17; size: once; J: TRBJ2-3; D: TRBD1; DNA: TGTGCCAGCAGCCAACTTTACAGGGGGAGTAGCACAGATACGCAGTATTTT; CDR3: CASSQLYRGSSTDTQYF
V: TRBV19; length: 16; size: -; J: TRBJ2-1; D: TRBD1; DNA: TGTGCCAGTAGTTTCATGGACAGGGGGCGGCACAATGAGCAGTTCTTC; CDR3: CASSFMDRGRHNEQFF
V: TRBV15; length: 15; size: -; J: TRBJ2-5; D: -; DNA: TGTGCCACCAGCAGAGATCAGGTCTACCAAGAGACCCAGTACTTC; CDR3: CATSRDQVYQETQYF
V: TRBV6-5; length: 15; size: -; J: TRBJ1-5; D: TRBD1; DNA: TGTGCCAGCAGTGCCTCGGGACAGATAGGACAGCCCCAGCATTTT; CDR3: CASSASGQIGQPQHF
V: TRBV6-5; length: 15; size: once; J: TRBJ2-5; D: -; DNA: TGTGCCAGCAGCTGGGGGGAGAACCAGGTGGAGACCCAGTACTTC; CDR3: CASSWGENQVETQYF
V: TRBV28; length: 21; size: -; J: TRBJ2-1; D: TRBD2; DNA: TGTGCCAGCAGTCATCCCCGTGGGGGGGGGACTAGCGGGAGTTTTTGGTATGAGCAGTTCTTC; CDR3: CASSHPRGGGTSGSFWYEQFF
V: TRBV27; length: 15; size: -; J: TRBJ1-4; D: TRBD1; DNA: TGTGCCAGCAGCTTCCAGGGGGCGTCTAATGAAAAACTGTTTTTT; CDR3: CASSFQGASNEKLFF
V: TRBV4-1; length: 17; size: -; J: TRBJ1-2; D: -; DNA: TGCGCCAGCAGCCAACTGAGGGGGTCCCCGTTTCACTATGGCTACACCTTC; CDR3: CASSQLRGSPFHYGYTF
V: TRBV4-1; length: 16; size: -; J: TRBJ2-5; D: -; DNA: TGCGCCAGCAGCCAAGATAGGCGGGGCCCACAAGGGACCCAGTACTTC; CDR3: CASSQDRRGPQGTQYF
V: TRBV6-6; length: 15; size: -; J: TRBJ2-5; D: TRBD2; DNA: TGTGCCAGCAGTTACCTTGGCGGGAGAAGAGAGACCCAGTACTTC; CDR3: CASSYLGGRRETQYF
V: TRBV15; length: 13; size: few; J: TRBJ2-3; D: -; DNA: TGTGCCACCAGCAGGGCTAGCACAGATACGCAGTATTTT; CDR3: CATSRASTDTQYF
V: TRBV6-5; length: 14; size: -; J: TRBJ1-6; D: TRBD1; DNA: TGTGCCAGCAGTAGGGACAGGGGTCGTTCACCCCTCCACTTT; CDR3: CASSRDRGRSPLHF
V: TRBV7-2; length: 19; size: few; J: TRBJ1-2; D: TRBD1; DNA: TGTGCCAGCAGCTTAGAGGGGGCCGGGACAGGGGGGTTTGTGCATGGCTACACCTTC; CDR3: CASSLEGAGTGGFVHGYTF
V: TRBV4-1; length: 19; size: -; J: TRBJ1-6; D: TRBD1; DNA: TGCGCCAGCAGCCAACTACCCATCGCCGGGACAGATTATAATTCACCCCTCCACTTT; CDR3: CASSQLPIAGTDYNSPLHF
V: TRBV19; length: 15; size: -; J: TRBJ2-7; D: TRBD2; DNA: TGTGCCAGTAGCCCAGCGGGAGTCAGCTCCTACGAGCAGTACTTC; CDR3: CASSPAGVSSYEQYF
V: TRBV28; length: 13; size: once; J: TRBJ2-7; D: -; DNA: TGTGCCAGCAGTTTATCGAGGGCCTACGAGCAGTACTTC; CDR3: CASSLSRAYEQYF
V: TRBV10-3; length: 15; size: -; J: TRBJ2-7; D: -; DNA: TGTGCCATCAGTGAGTCGGGCCTCCCCTCGAACGAGCAGTACTTC; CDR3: CAISESGLPSNEQYF
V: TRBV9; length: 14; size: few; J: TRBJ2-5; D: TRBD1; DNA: TGTGCCAGCAGCGTAGTCGGGACAGGCGGGGAGCAGTACTTC; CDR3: CASSVVGTGGEQYF
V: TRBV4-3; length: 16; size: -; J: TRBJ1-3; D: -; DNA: TGCGCCAGCAGCCAAGATTGGACATCACCTGGAAACACCATATATTTT; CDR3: CASSQDWTSPGNTIYF
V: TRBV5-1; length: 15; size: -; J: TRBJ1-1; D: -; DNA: TGCGCCAGCAGCTTGACAGGGTCCATGAACACTGAAGCTTTCTTT; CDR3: CASSLTGSMNTEAFF
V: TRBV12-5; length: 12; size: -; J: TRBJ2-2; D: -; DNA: TGTGCTAGTGGTTTGTTATCGGGGGAGCTGTTTTTT; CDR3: CASGLLSGELFF
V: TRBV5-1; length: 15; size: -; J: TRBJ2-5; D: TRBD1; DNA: TGCGCCAGCAGCAATCCTAGACAGGGCCAAGAGACCCAGTACTTC; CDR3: CASSNPRQGQETQYF
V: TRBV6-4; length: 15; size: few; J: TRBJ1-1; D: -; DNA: TGTGCCAGCAGTCCCGAGCAGGGACTCGCGACTGAAGCTTTCTTT; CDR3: CASSPEQGLATEAFF
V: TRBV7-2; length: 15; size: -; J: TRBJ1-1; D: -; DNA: TGTGCCAGCAGCTTAGGGGCAGGGGCGAACACTGAAGCTTTCTTT; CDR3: CASSLGAGANTEAFF
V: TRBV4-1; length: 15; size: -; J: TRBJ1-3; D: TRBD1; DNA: TGCGCCAGCAGCCATCCCCCGGGACAGGGGAACACCATATATTTT; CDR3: CASSHPPGQGNTIYF
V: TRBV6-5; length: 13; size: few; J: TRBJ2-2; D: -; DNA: TGTGCCAGCAGCCGTCAGGGAGGCGGGGAGCTGTTTTTT; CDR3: CASSRQGGGELFF
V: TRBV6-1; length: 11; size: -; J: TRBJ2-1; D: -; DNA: TGTGCCAGCAGTGTAAGCGGTGAGCAGTTCTTC; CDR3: CASSVSGEQFF
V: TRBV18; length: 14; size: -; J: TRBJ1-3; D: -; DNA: TGTGCCAGCCGTGAAGGGAGGACTGGAAACACCATATATTTT; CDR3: CASREGRTGNTIYF
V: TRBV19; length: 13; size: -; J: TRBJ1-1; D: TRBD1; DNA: TGTGCCACCCATCCAGGACAGGGCACTGAAGCTTTCTTT; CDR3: CATHPGQGTEAFF
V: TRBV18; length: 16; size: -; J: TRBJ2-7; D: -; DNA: TGTGCCAGCTCACCGACAGATCGGCCAGGGGCATACGAGCAGTACTTC; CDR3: CASSPTDRPGAYEQYF
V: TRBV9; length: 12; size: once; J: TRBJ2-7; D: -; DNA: TGTGCCAGCAGCGTAGGGCTCAGCGAGCAGTACTTC; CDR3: CASSVGLSEQYF
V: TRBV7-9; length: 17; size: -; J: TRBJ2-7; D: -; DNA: TGTGCCAGCAGCTTAGTCCCCCTCCGGGACACAGGCTACGAGCAGTACTTC; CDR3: CASSLVPLRDTGYEQYF
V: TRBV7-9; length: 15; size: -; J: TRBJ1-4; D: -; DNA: TGTGCCAGCAGCTTAATGGGGGGGCCGGATGAAAAACTGTTTTTT; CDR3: CASSLMGGPDEKLFF
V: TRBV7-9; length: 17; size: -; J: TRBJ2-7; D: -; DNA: TGTTCCAGCAGCTTAGTCCCCCTCCGGGACACAGGCTACGAGCAGTACTTC; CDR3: CSSSLVPLRDTGYEQYF
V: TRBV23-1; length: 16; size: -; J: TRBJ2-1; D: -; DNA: TGCGCCAGCAGTCACGTGGGCCCACGCCGATACAATGAGCAGTTCTTC; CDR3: CASSHVGPRRYNEQFF
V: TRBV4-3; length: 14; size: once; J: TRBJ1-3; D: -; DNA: TGCGCCAGCAGCCAACAGGGGTCTGGAAACACCATATATTTT; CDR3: CASSQQGSGNTIYF
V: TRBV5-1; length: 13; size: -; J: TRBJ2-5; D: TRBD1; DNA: TGCGCCAGCAGCGCGACAGGGTCCCAGACCCAGTACTTC; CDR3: CASSATGSQTQYF
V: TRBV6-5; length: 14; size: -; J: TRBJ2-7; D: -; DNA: TGTGCCAGCAGCATGGGGGGGGGCCTCTACGAGCAGTACTTC; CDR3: CASSMGGGLYEQYF
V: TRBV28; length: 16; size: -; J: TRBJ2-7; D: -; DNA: TGTGCCAGCAGTCCGAGCAATAGCGGACTTTCCTACGAGCAGTACTTC; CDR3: CASSPSNSGLSYEQYF
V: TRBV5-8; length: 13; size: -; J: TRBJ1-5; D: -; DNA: TGTGCCAGCAGCTTGGGACGTACAGCCTTCCGACATTTT; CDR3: CASSLGRTAFRHF